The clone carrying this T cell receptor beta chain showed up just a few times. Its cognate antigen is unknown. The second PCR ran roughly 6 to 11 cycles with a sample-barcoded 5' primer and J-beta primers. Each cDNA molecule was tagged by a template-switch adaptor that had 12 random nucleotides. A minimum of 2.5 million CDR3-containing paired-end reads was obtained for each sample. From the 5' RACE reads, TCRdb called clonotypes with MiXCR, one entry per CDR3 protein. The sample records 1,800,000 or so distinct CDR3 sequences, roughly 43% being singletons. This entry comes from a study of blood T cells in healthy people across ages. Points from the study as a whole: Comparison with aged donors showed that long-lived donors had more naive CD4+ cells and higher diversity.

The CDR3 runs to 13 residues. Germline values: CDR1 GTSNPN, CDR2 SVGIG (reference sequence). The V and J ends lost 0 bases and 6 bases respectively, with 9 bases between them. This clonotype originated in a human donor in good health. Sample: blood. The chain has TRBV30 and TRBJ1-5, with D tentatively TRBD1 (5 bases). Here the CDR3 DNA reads TGTGCCTGGAGTGTAACGGGGGGTCAGCCCCAGCATTTT. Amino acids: CAWSVTGGQPQHF.